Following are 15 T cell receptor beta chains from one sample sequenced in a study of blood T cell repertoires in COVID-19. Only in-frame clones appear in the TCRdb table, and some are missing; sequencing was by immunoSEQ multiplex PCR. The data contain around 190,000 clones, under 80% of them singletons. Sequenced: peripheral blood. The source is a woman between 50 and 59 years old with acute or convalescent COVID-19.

CDR3 residues: CASSVNAGNTEAFF. The CDR3 nucleotides read TGTGCCAGCAGCGTGAACGCGGGGAACACTGAAGCTTTCTTT. The chain couples TRBV6-4 to TRBJ1-1; no definite D call. Looked up from germline, CDR1 is MRHNA and CDR2 is SNTAGT. Trimming shortened V by 6 bases and J by 1 base, and 12 bases separated the two germline ends. This CDR3 region has 14 residues.

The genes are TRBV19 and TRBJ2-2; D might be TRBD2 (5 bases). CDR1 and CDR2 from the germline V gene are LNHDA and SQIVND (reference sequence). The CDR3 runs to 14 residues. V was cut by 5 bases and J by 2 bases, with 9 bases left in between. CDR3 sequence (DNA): TGTGCCAGTAGTGGGCGGGTTAACACCGGGGAGCTGTTTTTT. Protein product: CASSGRVNTGELFF.

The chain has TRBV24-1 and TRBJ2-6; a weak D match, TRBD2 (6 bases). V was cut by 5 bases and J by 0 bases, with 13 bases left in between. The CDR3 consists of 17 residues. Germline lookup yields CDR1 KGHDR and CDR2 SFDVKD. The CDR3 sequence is CATSGDWAGSGANVLTF. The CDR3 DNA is TGTGCCACCAGTGGGGACTGGGCCGGCTCTGGGGCCAACGTCCTGACTTTC.

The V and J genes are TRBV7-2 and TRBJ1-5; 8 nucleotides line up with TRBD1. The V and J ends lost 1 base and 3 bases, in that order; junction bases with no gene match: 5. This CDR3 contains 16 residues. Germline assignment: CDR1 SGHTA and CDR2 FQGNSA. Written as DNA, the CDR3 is TGTGCCAGCAGCTTAGTGGGGACAGGCATCAATCAGCCCCAGCATTTT. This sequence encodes CASSLVGTGINQPQHF.

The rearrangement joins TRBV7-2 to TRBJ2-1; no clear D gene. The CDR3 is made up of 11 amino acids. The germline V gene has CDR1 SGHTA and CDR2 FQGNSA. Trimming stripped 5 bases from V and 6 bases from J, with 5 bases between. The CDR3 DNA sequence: TGTGCCAGCAGCCCTGTCAATGAGCAGTTCTTC. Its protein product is CASSPVNEQFF.

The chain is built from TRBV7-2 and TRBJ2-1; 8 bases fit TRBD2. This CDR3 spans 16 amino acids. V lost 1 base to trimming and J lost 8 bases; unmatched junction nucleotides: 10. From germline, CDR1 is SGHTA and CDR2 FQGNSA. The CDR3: CASSLVISGVGDEQFF. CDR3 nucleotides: TGTGCCAGCAGCTTAGTTATTAGCGGGGTAGGCGATGAGCAGTTCTTC. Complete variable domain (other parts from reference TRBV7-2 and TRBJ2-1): GAGVSQSPSNKVTEKGKDVELRCDPISGHTALYWYRQSLGQGLEFLIYFQGNSAPDKSGLPSDRFSAERTGGSVSTLTIQRTQQEDSAVYLCASSLVISGVGDEQFFGPGTRLTVL.

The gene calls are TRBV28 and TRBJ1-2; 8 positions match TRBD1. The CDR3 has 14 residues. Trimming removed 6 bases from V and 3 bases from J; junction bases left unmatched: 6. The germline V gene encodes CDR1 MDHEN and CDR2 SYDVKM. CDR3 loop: CASSPRTGHYGYTF. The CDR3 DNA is TGTGCCAGCAGCCCCCGGACAGGGCACTATGGCTACACCTTC.

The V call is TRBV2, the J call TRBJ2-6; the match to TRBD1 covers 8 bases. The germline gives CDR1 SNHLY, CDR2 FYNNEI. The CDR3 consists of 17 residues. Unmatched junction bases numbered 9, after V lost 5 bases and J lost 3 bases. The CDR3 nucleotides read TGTGCCAGCAGTCTCCAGGGGGCGCTAAGTGGGGCCAACGTCCTGACTTTC. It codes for CASSLQGALSGANVLTF.

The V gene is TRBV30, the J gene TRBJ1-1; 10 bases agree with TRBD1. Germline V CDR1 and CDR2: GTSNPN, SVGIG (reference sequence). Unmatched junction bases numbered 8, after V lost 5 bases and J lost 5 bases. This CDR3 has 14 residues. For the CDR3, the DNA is TGTGCCTGGGGGACAGGGGAAGGGAAGACTGAAGCTTTCTTT. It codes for CAWGTGEGKTEAFF.

CDR3 bases: TGTGCCAGCAGTATAGCGGGAGGCGGGGCAGATACGCAGTATTTT. Translation: CASSIAGGGADTQYF. The V and J genes are TRBV28 and TRBJ2-3; TRBD2 matches 10 bases. Germline-derived CDR1 and CDR2 are MDHEN and SYDVKM. CDR3 size: 15 residues. V dropped 5 bases and J dropped 4; count of bases not matched to a gene: 6.

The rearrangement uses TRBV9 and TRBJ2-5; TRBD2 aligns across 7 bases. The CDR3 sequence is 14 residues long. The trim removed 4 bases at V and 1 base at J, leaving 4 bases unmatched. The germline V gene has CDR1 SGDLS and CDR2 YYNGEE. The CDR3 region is CASSMGGGQETQYF. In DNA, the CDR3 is TGTGCCAGCAGCATGGGCGGGGGCCAAGAGACCCAGTACTTC. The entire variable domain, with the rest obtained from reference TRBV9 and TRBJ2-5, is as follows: DSGVTQTPKHLITATGQRVTLRCSPRSGDLSVYWYQQSLDQGLQFLIQYYNGEERAKGNILERFSAQQFPDLHSELNLSSLELGDSALYFCASSMGGGQETQYFGPGTRLLVL.

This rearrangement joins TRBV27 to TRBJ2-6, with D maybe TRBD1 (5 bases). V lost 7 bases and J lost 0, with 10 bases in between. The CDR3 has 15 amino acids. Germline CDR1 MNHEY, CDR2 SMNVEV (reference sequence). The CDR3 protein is CASTRQTSGANVLTF. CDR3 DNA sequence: TGTGCCAGCACTCGACAGACCTCTGGGGCCAACGTCCTGACTTTC.

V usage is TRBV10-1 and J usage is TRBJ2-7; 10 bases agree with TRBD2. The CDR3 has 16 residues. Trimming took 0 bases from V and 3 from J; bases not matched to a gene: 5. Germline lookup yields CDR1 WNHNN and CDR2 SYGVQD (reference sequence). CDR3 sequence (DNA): TGCGCCAGCAGTGAGTCGGGGGGGACTAGCGTCTACGAGCAGTACTTC. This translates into CASSESGGTSVYEQYF.

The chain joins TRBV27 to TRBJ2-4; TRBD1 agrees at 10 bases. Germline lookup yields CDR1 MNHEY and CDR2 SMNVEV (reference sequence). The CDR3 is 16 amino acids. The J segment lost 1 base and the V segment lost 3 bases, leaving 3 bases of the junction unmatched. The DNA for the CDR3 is TGTGCCAGCAGTTTCCGACAGGGGGCGGCCAAAAACATTCAGTACTTC. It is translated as CASSFRQGAAKNIQYF.

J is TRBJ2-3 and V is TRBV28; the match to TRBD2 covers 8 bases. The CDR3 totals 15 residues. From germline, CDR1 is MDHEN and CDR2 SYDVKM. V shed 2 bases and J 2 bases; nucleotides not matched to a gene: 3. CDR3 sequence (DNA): TGTGCCAGCAGTTTAACCGGGAGGGCCACAGATACGCAGTATTTT. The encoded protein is CASSLTGRATDTQYF.